This record concerns one TCR beta chain sequence. The data were taken from a study of blood T cell repertoires in COVID-19. Looking at the study overall: Sites across the United States, Italy and Spain contributed samples from acute and convalescent COVID-19.

TCRdb's table, derived via immunoSEQ multiplex PCR, lists solely in-frame clones and lacks some. The table lists under 200,000 clones, nearly 90% of them singletons, with about 22% in the top ten. The CDR3 covers 17 residues. The V gene end was trimmed by 6 bases and the J gene end by 2 bases; junction bases not matched to a gene: 8. From germline, CDR1 is SGHTS and CDR2 YDEGEE. The receptor was isolated from a man between 60 and 75 years old with active or convalescent COVID-19. This rearrangement joins TRBV5-8 to TRBJ2-5, with 15 positions matching TRBD2. The specimen sequenced was peripheral blood. The CDR3 DNA follows: TGTGCCAGCACCTTCGGAGGGACTAGCGGGGGGCAAGAGACCCAGTACTTC. It is translated as CASTFGGTSGGQETQYF.